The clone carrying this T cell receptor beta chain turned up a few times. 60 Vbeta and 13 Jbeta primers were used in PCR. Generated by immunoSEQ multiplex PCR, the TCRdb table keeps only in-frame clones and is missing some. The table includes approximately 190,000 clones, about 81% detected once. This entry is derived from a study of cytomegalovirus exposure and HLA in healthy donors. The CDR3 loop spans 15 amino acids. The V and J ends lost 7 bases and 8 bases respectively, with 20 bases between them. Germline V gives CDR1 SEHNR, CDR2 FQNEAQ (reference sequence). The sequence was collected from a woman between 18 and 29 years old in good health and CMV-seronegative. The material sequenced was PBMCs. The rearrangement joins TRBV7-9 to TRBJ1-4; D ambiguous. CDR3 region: CASTSRRGQLEKLFF. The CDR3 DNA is TGTGCCAGCACATCTCGAAGAGGGCAGTTGGAAAAACTGTTTTTT. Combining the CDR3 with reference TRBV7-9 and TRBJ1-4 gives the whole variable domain DTGVSQNPRHKITKRGQNVTFRCDPISEHNRLYWYRQTLGQGPEFLTYFQNEAQLEKSRLLSDRFSAERPKGSFSTLEIQRTEQGDSAMYLCASTSRRGQLEKLFFGSGTQLSVL.